Listed below are T cell receptor beta chains from one sample, sequenced in a study of blood T cell repertoires in COVID-19. Produced via immunoSEQ multiplex PCR; TCRdb's table is partial and in-frame only. The table has around 85,000 clones, more than 85% seen once. Sequences were obtained from PBMCs or T cells enriched from blood (not recorded which). The receptors were gathered from a woman between 50 and 59 years old with acute COVID-19. Each CDR3 is given with its conserved first and last residue. The D gene is left open where the match is weak. Expanded clones get a size class; other rows say once, few or many, or leave the size out.

size: NA; D: NA; V: TRBV12-3/TRBV12-4; J: TRBJ1-1; CDR3: CASSLGNEAEAFF; DNA: TGTGCCAGCAGCCTCGGGAACGAGGCTGAAGCTTTCTTT
size: NA; D: NA; V: TRBV19; J: TRBJ2-7; CDR3: CASSISWGGVSYEQYF; DNA: TGTGCCAGTAGTATAAGCTGGGGCGGCGTCTCCTACGAGCAGTACTTC
size: NA; D: TRBD1; V: TRBV10-3; J: TRBJ2-3; CDR3: CAISLTGGETDTQYF; DNA: TGTGCCATCAGCCTCACAGGGGGTGAGACAGATACGCAGTATTTT
size: NA; D: TRBD1; V: TRBV5-8; J: TRBJ1-2; CDR3: CASNRQGGSDYGYTF; DNA: TGTGCCAGCAACCGACAGGGTGGTTCGGACTATGGCTACACCTTC
size: NA; D: NA; V: TRBV10-3; J: TRBJ2-6; CDR3: CAISPRQSSGANVLTF; DNA: TGTGCCATCAGCCCCAGACAGTCCTCTGGGGCCAACGTCCTGACTTTC
size: NA; D: TRBD2; V: TRBV18; J: TRBJ2-7; CDR3: CASSPTSGSYEQYF; DNA: TGTGCCAGCTCACCGACTAGCGGGAGCTACGAGCAGTACTTC
size: NA; D: TRBD1; V: TRBV19; J: TRBJ1-4; CDR3: CASSTQGAISTNEKLFF; DNA: TGTGCCAGTAGTACCCAGGGGGCTATTTCAACTAATGAAAAACTGTTTTTT
size: once; D: NA; V: TRBV5-1; J: TRBJ1-2; CDR3: CASSPGHRVDYGYTF; DNA: TGCGCCAGCAGCCCGGGGCACAGGGTAGACTATGGCTACACCTTC
size: NA; D: NA; V: TRBV11-2; J: TRBJ2-5; CDR3: CASSPPGGILQETQYF; DNA: TGTGCCAGCAGCCCCCCAGGAGGAATATTGCAAGAGACCCAGTACTTC
size: NA; D: TRBD2; V: TRBV7-2; J: TRBJ2-3; CDR3: CASSPSGRVFTDTQYF; DNA: TGTGCCAGCAGCCCTAGCGGGAGGGTTTTTACAGATACGCAGTATTTT
size: NA; D: NA; V: TRBV27; J: TRBJ1-5; CDR3: CASSPRGSYSNQPQHF; DNA: TGTGCCAGCAGCCCACGGGGGTCCTATAGCAATCAGCCCCAGCATTTT
size: NA; D: TRBD2; V: TRBV9; J: TRBJ2-3; CDR3: CASTQFSGSPGDTQYF; DNA: TGTGCCAGCACTCAGTTTAGCGGGAGCCCAGGAGATACGCAGTATTTT
size: NA; D: NA; V: TRBV6-5; J: TRBJ2-5; CDR3: CASRSYRPGSETQYF; DNA: TGTGCCAGCAGGTCATATAGGCCAGGGTCAGAGACCCAGTACTTC
size: NA; D: TRBD1; V: TRBV6-4; J: TRBJ1-2; CDR3: CASSPSDREDYGYTF; DNA: TGTGCCAGCAGCCCATCGGACAGGGAGGACTATGGCTACACCTTC
size: NA; D: TRBD1; V: TRBV19; J: TRBJ2-3; CDR3: CASSTTGVGDTQYF; DNA: TGTGCCAGTAGTACGACAGGGGTTGGGGATACGCAGTATTTT
size: NA; D: TRBD1; V: TRBV19; J: TRBJ2-1; CDR3: CASEAQGGGGDEQFF; DNA: TGTGCCAGCGAGGCACAGGGGGGAGGAGGAGATGAGCAGTTCTTC
size: NA; D: NA; V: TRBV5-1; J: TRBJ1-5; CDR3: CASSPGGGLYSNQPQHF; DNA: TGCGCCAGCAGCCCCGGTGGCGGGCTCTATAGCAATCAGCCCCAGCATTTT
size: NA; D: TRBD2; V: TRBV4-2; J: TRBJ2-7; CDR3: CASSQVGLSGRYEQYF; DNA: TGTGCCAGCAGTCAAGTCGGGCTTAGCGGGAGGTACGAGCAGTACTTC
size: NA; D: NA; V: TRBV2; J: TRBJ2-3; CDR3: CASSRSGDLRTDTQYF; DNA: TGTGCCAGCAGTCGTAGCGGAGACCTACGGACAGATACGCAGTATTTT
size: once; D: TRBD1; V: TRBV13; J: TRBJ1-3; CDR3: CASSTRTGSNTIYF; DNA: TGTGCCAGCAGCACACGGACAGGGAGTAACACCATATATTTT
size: NA; D: TRBD1; V: TRBV11-2; J: TRBJ1-1; CDR3: CASSSSGGYGTEAFF; DNA: TGTGCCAGCAGCTCTTCAGGGGGCTACGGCACTGAAGCTTTCTTT
size: NA; D: NA; V: TRBV21-1; J: TRBJ1-5; CDR3: CASPRQGGQPQHF; DNA: TGTGCCAGCCCCAGGCAGGGTGGGCAGCCCCAGCATTTT
size: NA; D: TRBD1; V: TRBV7-2; J: TRBJ2-5; CDR3: CASSRQGQDQETQYF; DNA: TGTGCCAGCAGCCGGCAGGGACAGGACCAAGAGACCCAGTACTTC
size: NA; D: TRBD1; V: TRBV6-6; J: TRBJ2-5; CDR3: CATFSGTGAPETQYF; DNA: TGTGCCACCTTTTCCGGGACAGGCGCCCCAGAGACCCAGTACTTC
size: NA; D: NA; V: TRBV29-1; J: TRBJ1-1; CDR3: CSVLWTYSTEAFF; DNA: TGCAGCGTTTTATGGACATATTCCACTGAAGCTTTCTTT
size: once; D: TRBD2; V: TRBV2; J: TRBJ2-1; CDR3: CASSEGTSGLNEQFF; DNA: TGTGCCAGCAGTGAGGGGACTAGCGGCCTAAATGAGCAGTTCTTC
size: NA; D: NA; V: TRBV6-6; J: TRBJ1-1; CDR3: CASVTERQDHTEAFF; DNA: TGTGCCTCCGTTACCGAAAGACAGGATCACACTGAAGCTTTCTTT
size: once; D: NA; V: TRBV11-2; J: TRBJ2-6; CDR3: CASSEGLANVLTF; DNA: TGTGCCAGCAGCGAGGGTTTGGCCAACGTCCTGACTTTC
size: NA; D: NA; V: TRBV25-1; J: TRBJ1-2; CDR3: CASSGPWQGNGYTF; DNA: TGTGCCAGCAGTGGACCGTGGCAGGGAAACGGCTACACCTTC
size: NA; D: TRBD2; V: TRBV7-9; J: TRBJ2-7; CDR3: CASSIRAGVVHEQYF; DNA: TGTGCCAGCAGCATTCGAGCGGGAGTAGTCCACGAGCAGTACTTC
size: few; D: NA; V: TRBV2; J: TRBJ2-7; CDR3: CASSGRSFYEQYF; DNA: TGTGCCAGCAGTGGACGGAGCTTTTACGAGCAGTACTTC
size: NA; D: NA; V: TRBV7-3; J: TRBJ2-3; CDR3: CASSQRTSTDTQYF; DNA: TGTGCCAGCAGCCAAAGGACTAGCACAGATACGCAGTATTTT
size: NA; D: TRBD1; V: TRBV18; J: TRBJ1-1; CDR3: CASSPFDRGAFF; DNA: TGTGCCAGCTCACCATTCGACAGGGGCGCTTTCTTT
size: NA; D: NA; V: TRBV5-1; J: TRBJ1-1; CDR3: CASSLTGPTEAFF; DNA: TGCGCCAGCAGCTTGACAGGGCCCACTGAAGCTTTCTTT
size: NA; D: TRBD2; V: TRBV19; J: TRBJ2-7; CDR3: CASSIEAASGSYEQYF; DNA: TGTGCCAGTAGTATAGAAGCTGCTAGCGGCTCCTACGAGCAGTACTTC
size: NA; D: NA; V: TRBV11-2; J: TRBJ2-5; CDR3: CASSSVGGVETQYF; DNA: TGTGCCAGCAGCTCCGTTGGAGGGGTAGAGACCCAGTACTTC
size: NA; D: TRBD2; V: TRBV2; J: TRBJ2-1; CDR3: CASSELTSGRANEQFF; DNA: TGTGCCAGCAGTGAACTCACTAGCGGGAGGGCCAATGAGCAGTTCTTC
size: NA; D: NA; V: TRBV5-1; J: TRBJ2-3; CDR3: CASSWATDTQYF; DNA: TGCGCCAGCAGCTGGGCCACAGATACGCAGTATTTT
size: NA; D: NA; V: TRBV10-1; J: TRBJ2-6; CDR3: CASSDGASGANVLTF; DNA: TGCGCCAGCAGTGACGGTGCTTCTGGGGCCAACGTCCTGACTTTC
size: NA; D: TRBD1; V: TRBV7-3; J: TRBJ1-2; CDR3: CASSYLNPGQGGGYTF; DNA: TGTGCCAGCAGCTACTTAAATCCGGGACAGGGTGGTGGCTACACCTTC
size: NA; D: NA; V: TRBV18; J: TRBJ2-3; CDR3: CASSHREGDTQYF; DNA: TGTGCCAGCTCCCACAGGGAGGGAGATACGCAGTATTTT
size: NA; D: TRBD1; V: TRBV7-3; J: TRBJ2-7; CDR3: CASSSQGAGEQYF; DNA: TGTGCCAGCAGCTCACAGGGGGCGGGAGAGCAGTACTTC